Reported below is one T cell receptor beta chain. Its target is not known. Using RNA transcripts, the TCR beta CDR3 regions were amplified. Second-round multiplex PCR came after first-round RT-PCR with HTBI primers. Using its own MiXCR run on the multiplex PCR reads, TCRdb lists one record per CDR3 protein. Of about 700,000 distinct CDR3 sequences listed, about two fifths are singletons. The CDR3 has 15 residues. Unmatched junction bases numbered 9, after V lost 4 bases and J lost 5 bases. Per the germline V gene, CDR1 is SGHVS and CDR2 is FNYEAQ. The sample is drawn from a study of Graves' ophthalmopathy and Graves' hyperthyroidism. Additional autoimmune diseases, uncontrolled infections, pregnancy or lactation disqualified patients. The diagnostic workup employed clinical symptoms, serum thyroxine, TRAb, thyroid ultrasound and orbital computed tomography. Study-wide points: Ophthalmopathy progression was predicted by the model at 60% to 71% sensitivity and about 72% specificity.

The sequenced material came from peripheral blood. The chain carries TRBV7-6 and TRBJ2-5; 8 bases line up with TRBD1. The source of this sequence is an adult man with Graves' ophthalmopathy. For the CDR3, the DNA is TGTGCCAGCAGCTCGAACGCGGACAGGGAGGAGACCCAGTACTTC. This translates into CASSSNADREETQYF.